This T cell receptor (beta chain) is drawn from a study of T cells after yellow fever vaccination. Study results and limitations: Sorted repertoires could include abundant contaminating clonotypes from bulk cells. Detected again after the booster were most primary-vaccination clones, at almost 97% CD4 and roughly 88% CD8. Peak timing came faster in the weaker secondary response, day 5 versus 15.

One entry per CDR3 protein results from TCRdb running MiXCR on the 5' RACE reads. The data contain around 530,000 distinct CDR3 sequences, about a sixth of them singletons. On this clonotype itself: Its antigen is unknown.

CDR1 and CDR2 from the germline V gene are MNHEY and SMNVEV (reference sequence). V lost 5 bases to trimming and J lost 3 bases, with 8 bases between them. This CDR3 spans 12 amino acids. Sequences were derived from PBMCs, sampled 5 days after the first yellow fever vaccination. The chain couples TRBV27 to TRBJ2-7; D gene uncertain. The TCR was taken from a man between 18 and 29 years old who received the YFV17D yellow fever vaccine. The CDR3 protein is CASSPSIYEQYF. Here the CDR3 DNA reads TGTGCCAGCAGTCCAAGTATCTACGAGCAGTACTTC.